The next 12 T cell receptor beta chains were all read from a single sample in a study of cytomegalovirus exposure and HLA in healthy donors. With 60 Vbeta and 13 Jbeta primers, the PCR was carried out. Sequencing was performed with immunoSEQ multiplex PCR; in TCRdb, only in-frame clones are kept and a portion is missing. Of some 250,000 clones listed, 82% are singletons. Sequences were obtained from PBMCs. Source of these receptors: a woman between 40 and 50 years old in good health and CMV-seropositive.

Only one count was recorded for this clone. V gene TRBV7-2 combines with J gene TRBJ2-2, with 12 bases lining up with TRBD2. J was trimmed by 6 bases and V by 5 bases; bases with no gene match: 7. The germline V gene has CDR1 SGHTA and CDR2 FQGNSA. The CDR3 is 16 amino acids. CDR3 nucleotide sequence: TGTGCCAGCAGCCCCCTGGGACTAGCGGGCTCCGGGGAGCTGTTTTTT. Translating it yields CASSPLGLAGSGELFF.

The chain carries TRBV7-2 and TRBJ2-3, with D possibly being TRBD1 (6 bases). V lost 5 bases, J lost 0 bases, and 12 bases lay in between. This CDR3 region has 15 residues. CDR1 and CDR2 from the germline V gene are SGHTA and FQGNSA. The DNA of the CDR3 is TGTGCCAGCAGCCCGAAAGGGGGAAGCACAGATACGCAGTATTTT. Amino acids: CASSPKGGSTDTQYF.

CDR3 protein: CASSPRSTQGNQPQHF. As DNA, the CDR3 is TGTGCCAGCAGTCCTCGATCCACTCAGGGCAATCAGCCCCAGCATTTT. The rearrangement uses TRBV27 and TRBJ1-5; D call uncertain. Germline V CDR1 and CDR2: MNHEY, SMNVEV (reference sequence). This CDR3 spans 16 amino acids. V was shortened by 5 bases and J by 2 bases, with 16 bases between the two germline ends.

This rearrangement joins TRBV5-8 to TRBJ2-1; 7 positions agree with TRBD1. Per the germline V gene, CDR1 is SGHTS and CDR2 is YDEGEE. The CDR3 runs to 16 residues. J lost 0 bases, V lost 0 bases, and 3 bases had no gene match. Here the CDR3 reads CASSLETGASYNEQFF. In DNA, the CDR3 is TGTGCCAGCAGCTTGGAAACAGGGGCCTCCTACAATGAGCAGTTCTTC. Filled out from reference TRBV5-8 and TRBJ2-1, the complete variable domain reads EAGVTQSPTHLIKTRGQQATLRCSPISGHTSVYWYQQALGLGLQFLLWYDEGEERNRGNFPPRFSGRQFPNYSSELNVNALELEDSALYLCASSLETGASYNEQFFGPGTRLTVL.

This clone was seen only once. The chain joins TRBV6-6 to TRBJ2-5; 8 bases fit TRBD2. The closer fit of TRBJ2-7 to the DNA end suggests the J call may be wrong. The CDR3 contains 15 residues. Germline V CDR1 and CDR2: MNHNY, SVGAGI (reference sequence). DNA of the CDR3: TGTGCCAGCAGTTACTCCAGCGGGAGAGGCGACGAGCAGTACTTC. Its protein product is CASSYSSGRGDEQYF.

This rearrangement joins TRBV9 to TRBJ1-5; D gene unclear. V lost 3 bases and J 0 bases, leaving 7 bases between the germline ends. From germline, CDR1 is SGDLS and CDR2 YYNGEE. The CDR3 is 14 residues long. CDR3 residues: CASSAPGSNQPQHF. The CDR3 DNA follows: TGTGCCAGCAGCGCCCCGGGTAGCAATCAGCCCCAGCATTTT.

This clone has more than one count but fewer than ten. The chain has TRBV11-2 and TRBJ2-7, with TRBD2 identical over 10 bases. There are 13 residues in the CDR3. CDR1 is SGHAT and CDR2 is FQNNGV in the germline V gene. The V gene end was trimmed by 7 bases and the J gene end by 4 bases; junction bases not matched to a gene: 4. Here the CDR3 DNA reads TGTGCCAGCAAACTAGCGGGATCTTACGAGCAGTACTTC. Amino acid sequence: CASKLAGSYEQYF.

The rearrangement uses TRBV27 and TRBJ1-1; unclear D gene. The CDR3 has 13 amino acids. Germline V gene data show CDR1 as MNHEY and CDR2 as SMNVEV (reference sequence). With 3 bases removed from V and 4 bases from J, the gap between germline ends came to 9 bases. The CDR3 sequence: CASSFGGRTEAFF. The DNA for the CDR3 is TGTGCCAGCAGTTTTGGTGGGCGCACTGAAGCTTTCTTT.

Note on this clone: One end of the junction fails to match germline, which may point to a read error. The rearrangement joins TRBV12-5 to TRBJ1-2; maybe TRBD1 (5 bases). Germline lookup yields CDR1 LGHNT and CDR2 FRNRAP. This CDR3 contains 16 residues. CDR3 coding DNA: TGTGCTAGTGGTTCTTCCTTGAGGGCGCGGGGCTATGGCTACGCCTTC. It specifies CASGSSLRARGYGYAF.

The rearrangement links TRBV6-5 to TRBJ1-2; possibly TRBD1 for D (6 bases). The CDR3 covers 14 residues. Trimming shortened V by 0 bases and J by 7 bases, and 12 bases separated the two germline ends. Germline CDR1 is MNHEY and CDR2 is SVGAGI. CDR3: CASSYSSDRSGYTF. The CDR3 region has the DNA TGTGCCAGCAGTTACTCGTCGGACAGAAGTGGCTACACCTTC.

V and J are TRBV11-2 and TRBJ2-7; the match to TRBD2 covers 8 bases. CDR1 SGHAT and CDR2 FQNNGV come from the germline V gene. The CDR3 is 15 residues long. The J segment lost 2 bases and the V segment lost 4 bases, leaving 7 bases of the junction unmatched. The CDR3 DNA reads TGTGCCAGCAGCTCCACTAGCGGATCAGCCTACGAGCAGTACTTC. Translated, it gives CASSSTSGSAYEQYF.

This sequence joins TRBV5-6 and TRBJ2-1, with TRBD2 as a possible D gene (5 bases). The CDR3 length is 17 residues. Per the germline V gene, CDR1 is SGHDT and CDR2 is YYEEEE. Trimming cost V 0 bases and J 2 bases, with 15 bases left between them. The CDR3 here is CASSLGGEYRTYNEQFF. The CDR3 nucleotides are TGTGCCAGCAGCTTGGGGGGAGAGTACAGAACCTACAATGAGCAGTTCTTC.